One TCR beta chain is described in this entry. Its antigen is not yet known. No much larger clone is present one base from it, and per-base qualities are unavailable. The library came from the immunoSEQ multiplex PCR assay. Drawn from immuneACCESS, this table holds only the in-frame rearrangements with V and J called that TCRdb kept. Clones are partly lost; checked studies trace under half to an unresolved V gene and leave the rest unexplained. This sample holds approximately 89,000 clones; about 87% were observed only once. Of the sample, roughly a fifth is held by the ten largest clones. These data belong to a study of control samples from healthy donors and cancer patients (dated by TCRdb to 2019 to 2021). There are 15 amino acids in the CDR3, from cysteine to phenylalanine inclusive. Only the CDR3 region is kept as DNA, spanning 45 bases read in frame from base 1. A distance of 13 bases separates the germline ends of V and J, which lose 1 base and 4 bases respectively. Based on the germline V gene (reference sequence), the CDR1 and CDR2 sequences are LGHDT and YNNKEL.

The clonotype originates from a man aged 45 to 65 in good health. Material for sequencing was blood. Recombination linked TRBV3-1 (or the pseudogene TRBV3-2) to TRBJ1-2; no confident D gene assignment can be made. The CDR3 has the sequence CASSQGLVGSYGYTF. The nucleotides read TGTGCCAGCAGCCAAGGTCTTGTAGGGTCCTATGGCTACACCTTC.